The present entry profiles one TCR beta chain with its context. Per sorted-subset replicate PCR, input was approximately 210 ng DNA, representing around 28,000 T cell genomes. Study processing details: With immunoSEQ giving junction-only sequences and no quality scores, filtering differed. The method was immunoSEQ multiplex PCR; TCRdb's version includes in-frame clones alone and lacks a portion of them. That table supplies the V and J calls and clone size; D and trimming were determined from the DNA. The sample yields 550,000 to 600,000 clones, more than 95% seen once. Selected positively for CCR7 and CD45RO-negative, naive CD8 cells excluded terminally differentiated effector memory CD45RA+ cells. The sample comes from a study of shared clonotypes between healthy human individuals. Study background: The plates for each donor numbered three CD4 naive, three CD4 memory, two CD8 naive and one CD8 memory.

This CDR3 contains 15 residues. V was shortened by 2 bases and J by 5 bases, with 15 bases between the two germline ends. Germline CDR1 is SEHNR and CDR2 is FQNEAQ (reference sequence). The sequenced material came from naive CD8+ T cells sorted from blood. The TCR comes from a man between 25 and 39 years old in good health. The chain uses TRBV7-9 and TRBJ2-5; D might be TRBD1 or TRBD2, each matching 5 bases. CDR3 loop: CASSLRGTSIETQYF. In nucleotides, the CDR3 is TGTGCCAGCAGCTTAAGGGGTACTAGTATTGAGACCCAGTACTTC.